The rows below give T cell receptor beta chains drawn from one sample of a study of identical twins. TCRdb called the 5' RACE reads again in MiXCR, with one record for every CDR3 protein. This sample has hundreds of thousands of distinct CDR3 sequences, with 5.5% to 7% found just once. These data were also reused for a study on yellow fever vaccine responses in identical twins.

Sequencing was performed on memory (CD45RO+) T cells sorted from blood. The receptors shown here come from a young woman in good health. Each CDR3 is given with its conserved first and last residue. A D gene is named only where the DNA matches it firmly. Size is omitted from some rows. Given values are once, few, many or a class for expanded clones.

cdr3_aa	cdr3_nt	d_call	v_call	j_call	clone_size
CASSRGPPYEQYF	TGTGCCAGCAGTCGGGGGCCGCCCTACGAGCAGTACTTC	.	TRBV12-3/TRBV12-4	TRBJ2-7	many
CASSLFGRAGGSSYNEQFF	TGTGCCAGCAGTTTATTTGGCCGGGCGGGGGGCAGCTCCTACAATGAGCAGTTCTTC	TRBD2	TRBV28	TRBJ2-1	few
CASSLGGWWESSYNEQFF	TGTGCCAGCAGCTTAGGGGGGTGGTGGGAGTCCTCCTACAATGAGCAGTTCTTC	.	TRBV13	TRBJ2-1	few
CASSLIQNTEAFF	TGTGCCAGCAGTTTAATTCAGAACACTGAAGCTTTCTTT	.	TRBV27	TRBJ1-1	many
CSAFPAGAGELFF	TGCAGTGCTTTCCCGGCAGGAGCCGGGGAGCTGTTTTTT	.	TRBV20-1	TRBJ2-2	.
CASSIGQGGYNEQFF	TGTGCCAGCAGCATCGGACAGGGGGGGTACAATGAGCAGTTCTTC	TRBD1	TRBV3-1	TRBJ2-1	many
CASRILAESSYNEQFF	TGTGCCAGCAGAATACTAGCGGAAAGCTCCTACAATGAGCAGTTCTTC	TRBD2	TRBV5-5	TRBJ2-1	many
CSVAVIKQGQGNTIYF	TGCAGCGTTGCGGTGATCAAACAGGGACAAGGAAACACCATATATTTT	.	TRBV29-1	TRBJ1-3	.
CASSFTSFAGELFF	TGTGCCAGCAGCTTTACTAGCTTCGCCGGGGAGCTGTTTTTT	.	TRBV7-2	TRBJ2-2	many
CATSSMKRDGYTF	TGTGCCACCAGCAGTATGAAGAGAGATGGCTACACCTTC	.	TRBV15	TRBJ1-2	.
CASTKPTGGNTQYF	TGTGCCAGCACCAAGCCCACAGGGGGCAACACGCAGTATTTT	TRBD1	TRBV11-2	TRBJ2-3	many
CASSAGVRNTIYF	TGCGCCAGCAGCGCAGGGGTTCGGAACACCATATATTTT	.	TRBV5-1	TRBJ1-3	many
CASSPRRQGGNEQYF	TGTGCCAGCAGCCCCCGTCGACAGGGGGGGAACGAGCAGTACTTC	TRBD1	TRBV3-1	TRBJ2-7	once
CSSRGTETQYF	TGCAGCTCTCGGGGGACGGAGACCCAGTACTTC	.	TRBV29-1	TRBJ2-5	.
CASSLSFFEQFF	TGTGCCAGCAGTTTATCTTTCTTTGAGCAGTTCTTC	.	TRBV12-3/TRBV12-4	TRBJ2-1	.
CATSGRTSGGELFF	TGTGCCACCAGCGGGCGGACTAGCGGCGGGGAGCTGTTTTTT	TRBD2	TRBV15	TRBJ2-2	.
CSVEGTGTSIYGYTF	TGCAGCGTTGAGGGAACGGGGACATCGATCTATGGCTACACCTTC	.	TRBV29-1	TRBJ1-2	few
CASSQPPGNGELFF	TGTGCCAGCAGCCAACCCCCGGGGAACGGGGAGCTGTTTTTT	.	TRBV3-1	TRBJ2-2	few
CASSQGDSGGFTDTQYF	TGTGCCAGCAGCCAAGGAGATAGCGGGGGGTTCACAGATACGCAGTATTTT	TRBD2	TRBV3-1	TRBJ2-3	.
CSADSDERGNNEQFF	TGCAGCGCCGACTCGGATGAAAGGGGCAACAATGAGCAGTTCTTC	.	TRBV29-1	TRBJ2-1	many
CAIMTSLADTQYF	TGTGCCATCATGACTAGCCTCGCAGATACGCAGTATTTT	TRBD2	TRBV10-3	TRBJ2-3	many
CASSPSGRGTYNEQFF	TGTGCCAGCAGCCCCAGCGGGAGGGGCACCTACAATGAGCAGTTCTTC	TRBD2	TRBV7-3	TRBJ2-1	few
CASRGDGMTNYGYTF	TGCGCCAGCCGAGGGGACGGAATGACTAACTATGGCTACACCTTC	.	TRBV5-1	TRBJ1-2	many
CASSKAQGSYEQYF	TGTGCCAGCAGCAAAGCCCAGGGTTCGTACGAGCAGTACTTC	.	TRBV6-1	TRBJ2-7	few
CASSTRAQETQYF	TGTGCCAGCAGTACCCGGGCCCAAGAGACCCAGTACTTC	.	TRBV7-3	TRBJ2-5	few
CASTQSRDEQFF	TGTGCCAGCACCCAAAGCCGGGATGAGCAGTTCTTC	.	TRBV6-6	TRBJ2-1	few
CASRRAPGEKLFF	TGTGCCAGCAGAAGAGCCCCGGGGGAAAAACTGTTTTTT	.	TRBV2	TRBJ1-4	many
CASSKRAQREETDTQYF	TGTGCCAGCAGCAAAAGAGCCCAGCGGGAGGAGACAGATACGCAGTATTTT	.	TRBV21-1	TRBJ2-3	.
CASSPLSAGAGNEQYF	TGCGCCAGCAGTCCCCTCTCAGCGGGAGCTGGCAACGAGCAGTACTTC	TRBD2	TRBV5-1	TRBJ2-7	many
CASSLSRNGYTEAFF	TGCGCCAGCAGCTTAAGTCGGAACGGCTACACTGAAGCTTTCTTT	.	TRBV5-1	TRBJ1-1	many
CASSSRLGVEPQHF	TGTGCCAGCAGTTCCCGATTAGGAGTAGAGCCCCAGCATTTT	.	TRBV27	TRBJ1-5	.
CSIGTGDYNEQFF	TGCAGCATAGGGACAGGGGACTACAATGAGCAGTTCTTC	TRBD1	TRBV29-1	TRBJ2-1	many
CASSRIGLAQGDTQYF	TGTGCCAGCAGCCGTATTGGACTCGCCCAGGGAGATACGCAGTATTTT	.	TRBV4-2	TRBJ2-3	.
CSASTRYNEQFF	TGCAGTGCTAGTACAAGGTACAATGAGCAGTTCTTC	.	TRBV20-1	TRBJ2-1	.
CASSRYSQETQYF	TGTGCCAGCAGCCGATACTCCCAAGAGACCCAGTACTTC	.	TRBV3-1	TRBJ2-5	.
CASGYQPQHF	TGTGCCAGCGGGTATCAGCCCCAGCATTTT	.	TRBV6-1	TRBJ1-5	.
CASSFHLPYGRGSRGERVNEQFF	TGTGCCAGCAGCTTCCATCTCCCCTATGGTCGTGGGAGCCGCGGGGAAAGGGTCAATGAGCAGTTCTTC	.	TRBV11-2	TRBJ2-1	few
CASSEWGGYSQETQYF	TGCGCCAGCAGTGAGTGGGGGGGGTACAGCCAAGAGACCCAGTACTTC	TRBD2	TRBV10-2	TRBJ2-5	.
CASSTGQNYEQYF	TGCGCCAGCAGCACGGGACAGAACTACGAGCAGTACTTC	TRBD1	TRBV5-1	TRBJ2-7	.
CSVKDAGEQYF	TGCAGCGTTAAGGACGCGGGCGAGCAGTACTTC	.	TRBV29-1	TRBJ2-7	few
CSARVGQHPTGELFF	TGCAGTGCTAGAGTCGGACAGCACCCCACCGGGGAGCTGTTTTTT	.	TRBV20-1	TRBJ2-2	.
CAIGGNTEAFF	TGTGCCATTGGGGGGAACACTGAAGCTTTCTTT	.	TRBV28	TRBJ1-1	.
CASSRTSGSVYNEQFF	TGTGCCAGCAGCCGGACCTCCGGGTCGGTGTACAATGAGCAGTTCTTC	.	TRBV7-9	TRBJ2-1	few
CASSPTRHTEAFF	TGTGCCAGCAGCCCTACTAGGCACACTGAAGCTTTCTTT	.	TRBV12-3/TRBV12-4	TRBJ1-1	many
CASSDGSHGDTQYF	TGTGCCAGCAGTGATGGCTCCCATGGAGATACGCAGTATTTT	.	TRBV6-4	TRBJ2-3	.
CASSWPQDSNQPQHF	TGTGCCAGCAGTTGGCCACAGGATAGCAATCAGCCCCAGCATTTT	.	TRBV6-5	TRBJ1-5	many
CASSQDWGTDTQYF	TGCGCCAGCAGCCAAGATTGGGGTACAGATACGCAGTATTTT	.	TRBV4-1	TRBJ2-3	many